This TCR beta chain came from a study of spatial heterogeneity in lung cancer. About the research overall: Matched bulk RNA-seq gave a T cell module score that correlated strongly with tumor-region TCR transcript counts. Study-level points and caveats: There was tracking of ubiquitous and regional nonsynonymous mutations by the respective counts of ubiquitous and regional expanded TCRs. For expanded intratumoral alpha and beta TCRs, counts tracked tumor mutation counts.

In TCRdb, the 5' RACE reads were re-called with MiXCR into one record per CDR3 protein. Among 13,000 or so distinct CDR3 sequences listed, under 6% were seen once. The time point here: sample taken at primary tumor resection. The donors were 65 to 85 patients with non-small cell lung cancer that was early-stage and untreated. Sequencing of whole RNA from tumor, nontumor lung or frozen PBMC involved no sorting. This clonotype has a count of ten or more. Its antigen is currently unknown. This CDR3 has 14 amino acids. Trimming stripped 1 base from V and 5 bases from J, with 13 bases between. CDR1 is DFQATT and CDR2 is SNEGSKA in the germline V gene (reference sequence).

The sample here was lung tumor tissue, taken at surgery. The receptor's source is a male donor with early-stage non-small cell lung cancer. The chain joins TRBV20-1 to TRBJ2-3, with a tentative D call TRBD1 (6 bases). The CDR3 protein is CSARGSWGRDTQYF. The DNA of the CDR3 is TGCAGTGCTAGAGGCAGCTGGGGGCGAGATACGCAGTATTTT.